The clone carrying this TCR beta chain was counted once. What it binds is not known. Other nucleotide sequences from this sample produce the same CDR3. Germline V CDR1 and CDR2: KGHSH, LQKENI. The CDR3 is made up of 13 amino acids. V lost 2 bases and J lost 5, with 9 bases in between. The data belong to a study of Ad26.COV2.S vaccination and SARS-CoV-2 variants. At the level of the study: The study gave Ad26.COV2.S intramuscularly, once or twice 56 days apart.

Treatment indicated: around 19 received Ad26.COV2.S at low or high dose, single or two shots; roughly 5 received placebo; per-sample allocation not given. Sampling occurred on day 63 after the first vaccine or placebo injection. Data came from immunoSEQ multiplex PCR; TCRdb stores just in-frame clones and leaves some out. The table includes around 450,000 clones, nearly 90% detected once. Findings and limits, study-wide: Non-spike TCR breadth showed similarity between vaccine and placebo recipients. It was vaccine recipients, not placebo recipients, who had the higher spike-specific TCR breadth. Substantial post-vaccination breadth of spike-specific CD8+ and CD4+ T cell responses was reported.

The specimen was peripheral blood, collected in a trial of Ad26.COV2.S vaccine versus placebo. The chain is built from TRBV18 and TRBJ2-5; no clear D gene. This clonotype originated in a person between 18 and 60 years old who received the Ad26.COV2.S COVID-19 vaccine or a placebo. The CDR3 nucleotides read TGTGCCAGCTCACCAGGCCTAGAGGAGACCCAGTACTTC. Its translation is CASSPGLEETQYF.